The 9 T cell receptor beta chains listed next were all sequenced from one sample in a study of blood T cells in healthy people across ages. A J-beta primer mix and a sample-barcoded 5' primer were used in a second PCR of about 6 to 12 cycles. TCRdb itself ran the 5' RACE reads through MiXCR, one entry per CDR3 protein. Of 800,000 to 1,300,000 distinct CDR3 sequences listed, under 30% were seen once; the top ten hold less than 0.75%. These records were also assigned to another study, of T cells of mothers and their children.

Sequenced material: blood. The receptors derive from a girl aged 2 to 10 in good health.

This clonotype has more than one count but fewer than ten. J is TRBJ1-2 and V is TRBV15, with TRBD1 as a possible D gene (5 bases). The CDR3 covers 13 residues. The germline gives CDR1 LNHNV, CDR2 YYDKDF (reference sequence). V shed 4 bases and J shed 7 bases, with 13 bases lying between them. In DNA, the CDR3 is TGTGCCACCAGCAACCTGGACGGGGGTGGCTACACCTTC. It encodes CATSNLDGGGYTF.

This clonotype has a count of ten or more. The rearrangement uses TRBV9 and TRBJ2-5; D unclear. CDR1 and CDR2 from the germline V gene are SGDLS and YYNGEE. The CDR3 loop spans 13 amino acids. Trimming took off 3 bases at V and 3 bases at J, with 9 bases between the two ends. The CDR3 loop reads CASSAGYEETQYF. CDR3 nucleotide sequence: TGTGCCAGCAGCGCCGGATACGAAGAGACCCAGTACTTC.

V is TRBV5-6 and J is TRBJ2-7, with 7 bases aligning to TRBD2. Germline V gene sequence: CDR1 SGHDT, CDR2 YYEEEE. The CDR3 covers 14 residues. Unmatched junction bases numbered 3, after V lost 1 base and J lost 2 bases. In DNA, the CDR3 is TGTGCCAGCAGCTTGCCAGGGACTACCTACGAGCAGTACTTC. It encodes CASSLPGTTYEQYF.

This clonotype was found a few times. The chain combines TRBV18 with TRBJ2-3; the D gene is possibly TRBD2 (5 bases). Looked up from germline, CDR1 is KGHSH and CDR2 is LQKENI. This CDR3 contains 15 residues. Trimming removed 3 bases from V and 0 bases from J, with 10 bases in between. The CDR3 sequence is CASSPRRSSTDTQYF. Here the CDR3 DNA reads TGTGCCAGCTCACCCCGGAGGTCTAGCACAGATACGCAGTATTTT.

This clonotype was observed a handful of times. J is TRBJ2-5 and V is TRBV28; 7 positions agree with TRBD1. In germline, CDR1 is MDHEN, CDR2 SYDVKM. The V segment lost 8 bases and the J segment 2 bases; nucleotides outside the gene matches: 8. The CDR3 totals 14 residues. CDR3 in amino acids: CASLPQGEQETQYF. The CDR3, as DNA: TGTGCCAGCCTCCCCCAGGGGGAACAAGAGACCCAGTACTTC.

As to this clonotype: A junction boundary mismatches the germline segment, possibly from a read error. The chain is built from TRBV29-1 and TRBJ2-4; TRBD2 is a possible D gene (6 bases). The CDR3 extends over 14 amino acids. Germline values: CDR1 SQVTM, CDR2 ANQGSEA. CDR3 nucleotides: TGCAGCGTTGTGGGGATACTAGCCAAAAACATTAAGTACTTC. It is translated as CSVVGILAKNIKYF.

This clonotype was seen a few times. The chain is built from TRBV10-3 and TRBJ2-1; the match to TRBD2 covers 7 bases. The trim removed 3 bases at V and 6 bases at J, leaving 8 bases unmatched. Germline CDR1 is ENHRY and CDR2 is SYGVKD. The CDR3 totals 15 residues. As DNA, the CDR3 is TGTGCCATCAGTGAATCGCTAGCGGCTCCCAATGAGCAGTTCTTC. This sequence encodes CAISESLAAPNEQFF.

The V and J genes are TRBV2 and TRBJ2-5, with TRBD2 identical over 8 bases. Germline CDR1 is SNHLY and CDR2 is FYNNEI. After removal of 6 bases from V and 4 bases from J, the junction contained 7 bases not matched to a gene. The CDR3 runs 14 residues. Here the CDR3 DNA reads TGTGCCAGCAGATACCGGGGGGGAGGAGAGACCCAGTACTTC. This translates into CASRYRGGGETQYF. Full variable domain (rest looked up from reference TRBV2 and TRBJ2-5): EPEVTQTPSHQVTQMGQEVILRCVPISNHLYFYWYRQILGQKVEFLVSFYNNEISEKSEIFDDQFSVERPDGSNFTLKIRSTKLEDSAMYFCASRYRGGGETQYFGPGTRLLVL.

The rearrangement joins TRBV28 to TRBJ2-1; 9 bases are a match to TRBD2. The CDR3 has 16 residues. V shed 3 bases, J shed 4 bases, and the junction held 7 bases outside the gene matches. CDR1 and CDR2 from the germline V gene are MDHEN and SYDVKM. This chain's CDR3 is CASSFTSGLPYNEQFF. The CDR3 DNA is TGTGCCAGCAGTTTTACTAGCGGGTTACCTTACAATGAGCAGTTCTTC.